The clone carrying this T cell receptor (beta chain) has a handful of counts. The target antigen is unknown. This sample is drawn from a study of identical twins. Study conclusions and caveats: One should note that invariant MAIT and iNKT cells could partly confound zero-insertion analyses. For cord blood, abundant beta clonotypes had fewer insertions, unlike memory repertoires, which showed none.

Germline V gives CDR1 SGHVS, CDR2 FNYEAQ. V gave up 2 bases and J gave up 2 bases; unmatched junction bases: 2. This CDR3 comprises 14 residues. Each CDR3 protein gets one entry after TCRdb re-called the 5' RACE reads with MiXCR. The repertoire consists of some 730,000 distinct CDR3 sequences, with 15% to 20% occurring once and the leading ten covering around 13%. These data also formed part of another study, on T cells expressing NK-cell markers. From that paper: Eight donors were sequenced, seven testing HCMV-seropositive and one testing seronegative.

The chain combines TRBV7-6 with TRBJ2-5; 7 bases align to TRBD1. The receptor was derived from a woman aged 18-35 years in good health. The sequenced sample consisted of PBMCs. The CDR3 coding sequence is TGTGCCAGCAGCTTAATGACAGGGCAAGAGACCCAGTACTTC. Translating gives CASSLMTGQETQYF.